These T cell receptor beta chains were read from a single sample in a study of T cell responses to AZD1222 COVID-19 vaccine. Sequencing was performed with immunoSEQ multiplex PCR; in TCRdb, only in-frame clones are kept and a portion is missing. Altogether about 150,000 clones are present, under 95% being singletons, with the ten largest covering 18%. Source: peripheral blood, taken on day 0 of AZD1222 vaccination. These receptors all come from an adult in good health. Both conserved end residues are trimmed from each CDR3. D genes are given only for firm matches.

V gene	D gene	CDR3 protein
TRBV6-6	-	ASSQGAGYSETQY
TRBV5-1	-	ASSFPGQETQY
TRBV7-9	-	ASSLIGVGFYNSPLH
TRBV19	TRBD2	ASKTSGGRRTYEQY
TRBV3-1/TRBV3-2	TRBD2	ASSTRGGGEQY
TRBV20-1	TRBD1	SAGDSYGYT
TRBV29-1	-	SVADYSNQPQH
TRBV30	TRBD2	AWSGVLAGLSYNEQF
TRBV18	TRBD1	ASSPLGTGVYNEQF
TRBV13	-	ASSLEGPYEQY
TRBV19	TRBD1	ASSIDPNLQGPLTTNEKLF
TRBV6-1	TRBD1	ASSELWTGLTNSGNTIY
TRBV28	-	ASVGGGLYNSPLH
TRBV2	-	ASSENELAKNIQY
TRBV28	-	ASSFGVGSYNSPLH
TRBV11-3	TRBD2	ASSPRVGGTSGTETQY